The entry below describes one T cell receptor beta chain. Its antigen is as yet unknown. The data originate from a study of PD-1 blockade in classical Hodgkin lymphoma. The study's findings and limits: Newly diagnosed patients were reported to start with lower TCR diversity than healthy donors. Complete responders started with a diversity level that resembled newly diagnosed patients at baseline. A significant rise in TCR diversity was seen by C4D1 for CD4+ cells but not for CD8+ cells.

Time point denoted: cycle 4 day 1 (C4D1), after about 6 weeks of nivolumab. Each and every patient relapsed after autologous stem cell transplantation, and patients got differing brentuximab vedotin exposure. Clones were read by immunoSEQ multiplex PCR, and TCRdb kept only the in-frame ones, dropping some. The sample contains about 64,000 clones, about 90% of which appear only once. Germline V gene sequence: CDR1 SGHRS, CDR2 YFSETQ. The CDR3 runs to 16 residues. The ends were cut back, 4 bases at V and 2 bases at J, with 16 bases in the middle. This TCR came from a human donor with classical Hodgkin lymphoma. This specimen was peripheral blood mononuclear cells (PBMCs), taken before the fourth cycle of nivolumab. The rearrangement uses TRBV5-1 and TRBJ1-3; D is perhaps TRBD1 (5 bases). CDR3 DNA: TGCGCCAGCAGCCCTTCACCCGGGGCTCCTGGAAACACCATATATTTT. It encodes CASSPSPGAPGNTIYF.